This entry concerns a single TCR beta chain. The target of this receptor is not known. The input lacks base qualities; no much larger clone sits a single base away. The sample belongs to a study of spatial heterogeneity in lung cancer (dated by TCRdb to the late 2010s). Turning to the overall study: Beta-chain transcripts were consistently detected in greater numbers than alpha-chain transcripts, which likely reflected higher beta-chain transcript abundance. In the raw uncorrected reads, each unique combination of TCR and UMI appeared more than ten times on average. The study quantitatively compared TCR alpha and beta repertoires across multiple tumor regions, matched nontumor lung and blood in non-small cell lung cancer. The study linked features of the TCR repertoire to counts of nonsynonymous mutations, which were determined by whole-exome sequencing of tumor tissue. At surgery, both alpha and beta chains were TCR-sequenced in some 220 tumor regions, roughly 64 matched nontumor lung samples and a few dozen PBMC samples. The paper as a whole reports these results and caveats: Ubiquitous expanded tumor TCRs were detected in blood more often at tumor resection than at routine follow-up. Additional single-cell paired TCR alpha and beta sequencing was considered necessary to confirm, at a functional level, the hypothesis that regional TCRs recognize regional mutations.

What this sample's time point label stands for: sample taken at primary tumor resection. The donors were 72 patients from the lung TRACERx cohort who had early-stage, untreated non-small cell lung cancer. Without any cell sorting, TCR sequencing was performed on whole RNA extracted either from tumor and nontumor lung tissue or from cryopreserved PBMC samples. Only patients with enough RNA available from two or more tumor regions were chosen for TCR sequencing. Receptor libraries were prepared by 5' RACE. The listed sequencing device is NextSeq 500. To allow correction of PCR and sequencing errors, the TCR library protocol tagged every TCR cDNA molecule with a unique molecular identifier. On the authors' methods: TCR identification, UMI-based error correction and CDR3 extraction were performed with Decombinator tools. TCRs above a frequency of 2 per 1,000, corresponding to the top 1% of the tumor frequency distribution, were defined as expanded. Each repertoire was subsampled 100 times to 5,000 TCRs, after which Renyi diversity was computed with the R vegan package. CDR3 similarity networks were built from amino acid triplet string-kernel similarity, connecting CDR3s with pairwise similarity above 0.82. TCRdb passed the public sequencing reads through fastp at Q25 and MiXCR, retaining productive beta sequences. All rows with the same CDR3 protein become a single entry with the most common DNA and genes. The V and J calls here are based on TCRdb, not the publication. Recorded for this sample are about 92,000 distinct CDR3 sequences; 12% of them occurred a single time. 35% to 50% of the sample is held by the ten biggest clonotypes.

The material was PBMCs, obtained at surgery. The TCR originated in a male donor with early-stage non-small cell lung cancer.

The nucleotides are TGCGCCAGCAGCCGGGAAGGCGGGGACTGGCCCCAGCATTTT. This yields the protein CASSREGGDWPQHF. Recombination linked TRBV4-3 to TRBJ1-5; the D segment could be TRBD1, given 5 matching bases. The junction carries 16 bases between V and J, which are trimmed by 4 bases and 9 bases respectively. The germline V gene gives CDR1 as LGHNA and CDR2 as YSLEER. The CDR3 runs 14 amino acids, cysteine and phenylalanine included. The DNA shown is the 42-base CDR3, in frame from base 1.